The 32 T cell receptor beta chains presented below share a single source sample, sequenced in a study of T cells in Graves' hyperthyroidism and ophthalmopathy. The source material, RNA transcripts, was used to amplify TCR beta CDR3 regions. During a first-round RT-PCR of the TCR CDR3, the HTBI primer set was used. TCRdb redid the calling of the multiplex PCR reads with MiXCR, one entry per CDR3 protein. The sample lists about 590,000 distinct CDR3 sequences, approximately 14% occurring once. Sample: blood. The receptors shown here come from a woman in her twenties or thirties with Graves' hyperthyroidism.

This clonotype turned up a few times. This chain joins TRBV9 and TRBJ1-4; D perhaps matches TRBD1 (5 bases). CDR1 is SGDLS and CDR2 is YYNGEE in the germline V gene. Trimming stripped 0 bases from V and 5 bases from J, with 11 bases between. The CDR3 length is 15 residues. The CDR3 is CASSVDGRVNEKLFF. The CDR3 DNA follows: TGTGCCAGCAGCGTAGATGGCAGGGTAAATGAAAAACTGTTTTTT.

The chain couples TRBV20-1 to TRBJ2-5, with TRBD2 as a possible D gene (6 bases). The CDR3 is made up of 12 amino acids. Germline CDR1 and CDR2: DFQATT and SNEGSKA (reference sequence). CDR3 residues: CRLATQQETQYF. The CDR3 DNA reads as TGCAGGCTAGCGACCCAGCAAGAGACCCAGTACTTC.

The genes are TRBV4-1 and TRBJ1-2, with D perhaps TRBD1 (5 bases). The CDR3 is 17 amino acids. Germline CDR1 and CDR2: MGHRA and YSYEKL. Between the trimmed V and J ends, which lost 3 bases and 4 bases, there was a span of 21 bases. The CDR3 nucleotides read TGCGCCAGCAGCCAGCCCTACCGGGACGGCGATACCTATGGCTACACCTTC. As protein: CASSQPYRDGDTYGYTF.

This clonotype has a single count. A much larger clone differs from this one at a single base, so this may be a read error. This chain connects TRBV29-1 to TRBJ1-1; D remains ambiguous. With 6 bases removed from V and 4 bases from J, the gap between germline ends came to 15 bases. CDR1 is SQVTM, CDR2 ANQGSEA, per germline. This CDR3 is 13 amino acids long. The CDR3 DNA is TGCAGCGTCTCCGGGAGTGATCGCACTGAAGCTTTCTTT. It yields the protein CSVSGSDRTEAFF.

This clonotype has a count of ten or more. The J gene is TRBJ2-3, the V gene TRBV12-3 or TRBV12-4; 9 positions agree with TRBD1. V lost 6 bases and J lost 2; bases outside the gene matches: 6. The CDR3 contains 15 residues. CDR3 DNA sequence: TGTGCCAGCAGCTACGGGACAGGGAACACAGATACGCAGTATTTT. This gives the protein CASSYGTGNTDTQYF.

CDR3 in DNA: TGTGCCAGCAGTCCACAGGAGACCTACAATGAGCAGTTCTTC. Protein sequence: CASSPQETYNEQFF. The gene calls are TRBV27 and TRBJ2-1; maybe TRBD1 (5 bases). The CDR3 is 14 amino acids. The germline V and J ends were trimmed by 5 bases and 2 bases, with 10 bases remaining between them. Germline CDR1 is MNHEY and CDR2 is SMNVEV (reference sequence).

This clonotype occurred a few times. J is TRBJ2-3 and V is TRBV27, with no clear D. The CDR3 length is 13 residues. Per germline, CDR1 MNHEY and CDR2 SMNVEV (reference sequence). V lost 7 bases and J 7 bases, leaving 15 bases between the germline ends. The CDR3 region is CASKSARPNTQYF. The CDR3 nucleotides are TGTGCCAGCAAATCTGCCCGCCCGAATACGCAGTATTTT.

This clonotype has a count of ten or more. This CDR3 reads CASSLGASGSTYEQYF. CDR3 coding DNA: TGTGCCAGCAGCTTAGGAGCTTCCGGGAGTACCTACGAGCAGTACTTC. The chain combines TRBV11-2 with TRBJ2-7; perhaps TRBD2 as D (6 bases). Germline V gene data show CDR1 as SGHAT and CDR2 as FQNNGV. V lost 1 base, J lost 2 bases, and 15 bases lay in between. The CDR3 contains 16 residues. Combining the CDR3 with reference TRBV11-2 and TRBJ2-7 gives the whole variable domain EAGVAQSPRYKIIEKRQSVAFWCNPISGHATLYWYQQILGQGPKLLIQFQNNGVVDDSQLPKDRFSAERLKGVDSTLKIQPAKLEDSAVYLCASSLGASGSTYEQYFGPGTRLTVT.

This clonotype was found a few times. The rearrangement links TRBV30 to TRBJ1-5, with 9 nucleotides matching TRBD1. Germline-derived CDR1 and CDR2 are GTSNPN and SVGIG (reference sequence). The CDR3 extends over 14 amino acids. With 4 bases clipped from V and 4 bases from J, the junction kept 5 bases outside the gene matches. The CDR3 DNA sequence: TGTGCCTGGACCTCGACAGGGGGGAATCAGCCCCAGCATTTT. Its translation is CAWTSTGGNQPQHF.

V usage is TRBV7-9 and J usage is TRBJ1-1; D remains unclear. V lost 1 base to trimming and J lost 8 bases, with 11 bases between them. Germline CDR1 SEHNR, CDR2 FQNEAQ (reference sequence). The CDR3 length is 13 residues. CDR3 sequence reads: CASSLGSLTEAFF. CDR3 nucleotides: TGTGCCAGCAGCTTAGGTAGCCTAACCGAAGCTTTCTTT.

This clonotype was recorded many times. The V gene is TRBV27, the J gene TRBJ1-4; D remains ambiguous. V lost 0 bases to trimming and J lost 8 bases, with 13 bases between them. The CDR3 is made up of 15 amino acids. Germline CDR1 and CDR2: MNHEY and SMNVEV (reference sequence). The CDR3 is CASSLSRVSVEKLFF. In DNA form, the CDR3 reads TGTGCCAGCAGTTTATCCCGGGTTTCAGTGGAAAAACTGTTTTTT.

This clonotype appeared many times. This chain uses TRBV30 with TRBJ2-7; no clear D. The CDR3 is 13 residues long. The V gene lost 5 bases and the J gene lost 6 bases, with 17 bases spanning the gap. Germline CDR1 reads GTSNPN; CDR2 reads SVGIG (reference sequence). The CDR3 DNA reads as TGTGCCTGGGCTCAAAACCCAGTGGGCGAGCAGTACTTC. Residues: CAWAQNPVGEQYF.

This clonotype has at least ten counts. J is TRBJ1-5 and V is TRBV7-2, with unresolved D. The CDR3 contains 15 residues. V lost 2 bases and J 2 bases, leaving 10 bases between the germline ends. Germline V CDR1 and CDR2: SGHTA, FQGNSA. The CDR3 sequence: CASSLYLGGNQPQHF. DNA for the CDR3: TGTGCCAGCAGCTTATACCTAGGTGGCAATCAGCCCCAGCATTTT.

This chain connects TRBV20-1 to TRBJ2-7, with D tentatively TRBD2 (6 bases). V shed 1 base and J shed 0 bases, with 16 bases lying between them. In germline, CDR1 is DFQATT, CDR2 SNEGSKA (reference sequence). The CDR3 covers 16 residues. The CDR3 bases are TGCAGTGCTAGAGGGCAGGTGAACGGGAGCTCCTACGAGCAGTACTTC. Translated, it gives CSARGQVNGSSYEQYF.

This clonotype was observed many times. V and J are TRBV5-1 and TRBJ2-2, with unresolved D. This CDR3 is 14 amino acids long. V shed 3 bases and J shed 3 bases, with 9 bases lying between them. Germline CDR1 and CDR2: SGHRS and YFSETQ. The CDR3 DNA is TGCGCCAGCAGCTCAAAAGTGGACACCGGGGAGCTGTTTTTT. Translation: CASSSKVDTGELFF.

This sequence joins TRBV5-1 and TRBJ2-5; D is undetermined. The CDR3 has 15 amino acids. The V gene's germline CDR1 is SGHRS and CDR2 YFSETQ. Trimming took off 0 bases at V and 0 bases at J, with 9 bases between the two ends. The CDR3 DNA sequence: TGCGCCAGCAGCTTGGTTCCAGGCTACCAAGAGACCCAGTACTTC. Protein product: CASSLVPGYQETQYF. Together with reference TRBV5-1 and TRBJ2-5, the CDR3 gives the full variable domain: KAGVTQTPRYLIKTRGQQVTLSCSPISGHRSVSWYQQTPGQGLQFLFEYFSETQRNKGNFPGRFSGRQFSNSRSEMNVSTLELGDSALYLCASSLVPGYQETQYFGPGTRLLVL.

This clonotype appeared many times. The V call is TRBV2, the J call TRBJ2-1, with 10 bases that match TRBD2. From germline, CDR1 is SNHLY and CDR2 FYNNEI. J was trimmed by 7 bases and V by 7 bases; bases with no gene match: 7. CDR3 length equals 14 residues. The chain's CDR3 is CASTQREGVNEQFF. The DNA for the CDR3 is TGTGCCAGCACCCAGCGGGAGGGAGTTAATGAGCAGTTCTTC.

This clonotype was counted ten times or more. V gene TRBV20-1 combines with J gene TRBJ2-3; D remains ambiguous. Per the germline V gene, CDR1 is DFQATT and CDR2 is SNEGSKA (reference sequence). V lost 2 bases to trimming and J lost 6 bases, with 9 bases between them. The CDR3 runs to 12 residues. This CDR3 is CSARPPSDTQYF. DNA of the CDR3: TGCAGTGCTAGACCCCCTTCGGATACGCAGTATTTT.

This clonotype was detected a few times. This chain joins TRBV7-9 and TRBJ2-2; 8 bases line up with TRBD2. The CDR3 is 16 amino acids. The V segment lost 5 bases and the J segment 5 bases; nucleotides outside the gene matches: 10. Germline CDR1 SEHNR, CDR2 FQNEAQ (reference sequence). This CDR3 is CASSVSGTSGTGELFF. The CDR3 coding sequence is TGTGCCAGCAGCGTCTCCGGGACTAGTGGAACCGGGGAGCTGTTTTTT.

The chain joins TRBV18 to TRBJ2-2; no clear D. This CDR3 region has 16 residues. Germline V lookup: CDR1 KGHSH, CDR2 LQKENI. V lost 1 base to trimming and J lost 5 bases, with 14 bases between them. CDR3 sequence (DNA): TGTGCCAGCTCACCACGCCTAGTCGGGTGGACCGGGGAGCTGTTTTTT. It specifies CASSPRLVGWTGELFF. The whole variable domain, remainder taken from reference TRBV18 and TRBJ2-2, is NAGVMQNPRHLVRRRGQEARLRCSPMKGHSHVYWYRQLPEEGLKFMVYLQKENIIDESGMPKERFSAEFPKEGPSILRIQQVVRGDSAAYFCASSPRLVGWTGELFFGEGSRLTVL.

This clonotype was recorded many times. V gene TRBV29-1 combines with J gene TRBJ1-5, with D hard to call. Germline V gene sequence: CDR1 SQVTM, CDR2 ANQGSEA. CDR3 length: 12 residues. V was pared by 6 bases and J by 1 base, with 7 bases between. CDR3 amino acids: CSVADSNQPQHF. The CDR3, as DNA: TGCAGCGTCGCGGACAGCAATCAGCCCCAGCATTTT.

At least ten counts were recorded for this clonotype. J is TRBJ1-2 and V is TRBV28; D might be TRBD1 (5 bases). Germline V lookup: CDR1 MDHEN, CDR2 SYDVKM. The V end was cut by 8 bases, the J end by 8 bases, with 27 bases between. This CDR3 region has 16 residues. CDR3 residues: CASGSHGRQGTKGYTF. Here the CDR3 DNA reads TGTGCCAGCGGGTCTCACGGGAGACAAGGGACTAAAGGCTACACCTTC.

The table lists this clonotype with many counts. This chain uses TRBV20-1 with TRBJ2-3, with 7 bases fitting TRBD2. This CDR3 contains 15 residues. Germline V lookup: CDR1 DFQATT, CDR2 SNEGSKA (reference sequence). The V segment lost 8 bases and the J segment 2 bases; nucleotides outside the gene matches: 13. The DNA of the CDR3 is TGCAGTTCCCATCGAGGGCTAGCGGCCACAGATACGCAGTATTTT. As protein: CSSHRGLAATDTQYF.

This clonotype came up a few times. The chain has TRBV19 and TRBJ2-2; D unclear. Germline V CDR1 and CDR2: LNHDA, SQIVND (reference sequence). V dropped 3 bases and J dropped 3 bases, with 2 bases sitting between them. The CDR3 runs to 12 residues. The CDR3 sequence: CASSIYTGELFF. The CDR3 coding sequence is TGTGCCAGTAGTATCTACACCGGGGAGCTGTTTTTT.

This clonotype was recorded at least ten times. This sequence joins TRBV28 and TRBJ2-7; 7 positions match TRBD2. The germline gives CDR1 MDHEN, CDR2 SYDVKM. CDR3 length equals 14 residues. V gave up 3 bases and J gave up 5 bases; unmatched junction bases: 7. The CDR3: CASSFQTSFDEQYF. For the CDR3, the DNA is TGTGCCAGCAGTTTCCAGACTAGCTTTGACGAGCAGTACTTC.

This chain links TRBV4-1 with TRBJ2-3; tentative D call: TRBD1 (5 bases). The germline V and J ends were trimmed by 0 bases and 3 bases, with 10 bases remaining between them. Germline-derived CDR1 and CDR2 are MGHRA and YSYEKL. The CDR3 is 15 residues long. The CDR3: CASSQDWQGTDTQYF. The CDR3 nucleotides read TGCGCCAGCAGCCAAGATTGGCAGGGAACAGATACGCAGTATTTT.

This chain uses TRBV5-4 with TRBJ2-2; TRBD2 agrees at 11 bases. Per germline, CDR1 SGHNT and CDR2 YYREEE (reference sequence). The CDR3 spans 15 residues. With 4 bases clipped from V and 4 bases from J, the junction kept 3 bases outside the gene matches. The CDR3 coding sequence is TGTGCCAGCAGCCGGGGACTAGCGGCCACCGGGGAGCTGTTTTTT. Translated: CASSRGLAATGELFF.

The sample holds many counts of this clonotype. The chain couples TRBV10-3 to TRBJ1-4; D gene uncertain. Per germline, CDR1 ENHRY and CDR2 SYGVKD. This CDR3 is 15 amino acids long. V dropped 1 base and J dropped 3 bases, with 9 bases sitting between them. The CDR3, as DNA: TGTGCCATCAGTGAGTACGAGAGACCTAATGAAAAACTGTTTTTT. This encodes CAISEYERPNEKLFF.

The genes are TRBV25-1 and TRBJ1-1, with 7 bases lining up with TRBD1. Germline V gene data show CDR1 as MGHDK and CDR2 as SYGVNS. The CDR3 sequence is 14 residues long. Losses at the gene ends were 3 bases for V and 4 bases for J; bases not matched to a gene: 5. Written as DNA, the CDR3 is TGTGCCAGCAGTGATTTCGACAGGGCCACTGAAGCTTTCTTT. Translation gives CASSDFDRATEAFF.

Ten or more counts support this clonotype. J is TRBJ1-1 and V is TRBV28; 12 bases agree with TRBD1. Germline loops: CDR1 MDHEN, CDR2 SYDVKM. J lost 4 bases, V lost 0 bases, and 6 bases had no gene match. The CDR3 runs 17 residues. CDR3 DNA: TGTGCCAGCAGTTTATGGGGGGACAGGGGGCCGATCACTGAAGCTTTCTTT. Protein: CASSLWGDRGPITEAFF.

This clonotype was counted between two and nine times. V and J are TRBV9 and TRBJ2-2; 9 nucleotides align to TRBD2. CDR1 and CDR2 from the germline V gene are SGDLS and YYNGEE. The CDR3 loop spans 15 amino acids. V shed 9 bases and J 2 bases; nucleotides not matched to a gene: 8. This CDR3 is CATAASGVNTGELFF. The CDR3 DNA follows: TGTGCCACCGCCGCTAGCGGGGTAAACACCGGGGAGCTGTTTTTT.

This clonotype was seen a handful of times. The chain recombines TRBV24-1 with TRBJ2-2; 7 bases map to TRBD2. This CDR3 region has 16 residues. Germline V gives CDR1 KGHDR, CDR2 SFDVKD. V lost 3 bases and J lost 1; bases outside the gene matches: 4. The CDR3 reads CATSDSGTVNTGELFF. The CDR3 DNA is TGTGCCACCAGTGATAGCGGGACCGTGAACACCGGGGAGCTGTTTTTT.